This T cell receptor (beta chain) was sequenced for a study of shared clonotypes between healthy human individuals. The CDR3 loop spans 12 amino acids. Looked up from germline, CDR1 is LGHNA and CDR2 is YSLEER. Trimming removed 4 bases from V and 7 bases from J; junction bases left unmatched: 1. Study outcomes and limitations: Expectations were that clonotype sharing among donors would be affected by sequencing depth. Represented genetic and exposure-history diversity was restricted by having few donors. Against clonotypes common to all four donors, non-shared ones had lower generation probabilities.

The assay was immunoSEQ multiplex PCR, and TCRdb's table has in-frame clones only and misses some. The repertoire holds roughly 2 million clones, about 95% seen once, with 1.1% in the top ten. Concerning this clone: Its antigen is still unknown.

Positively selected for CCR7, the CD45RO-negative cells used as naive CD8 cells excluded terminally differentiated effector memory CD45RA+ cells. The chain links TRBV4-3 to TRBJ2-1; 7 bases are a match to TRBD2. This TCR was recovered from a man aged 18 to 29 in good health. The sequenced sample consisted of naive CD8+ T cells sorted from blood. The CDR3 region is CASSPGGNEQFF. The CDR3 coding sequence is TGCGCCAGCAGCCCCGGGGGGAATGAGCAGTTCTTC.